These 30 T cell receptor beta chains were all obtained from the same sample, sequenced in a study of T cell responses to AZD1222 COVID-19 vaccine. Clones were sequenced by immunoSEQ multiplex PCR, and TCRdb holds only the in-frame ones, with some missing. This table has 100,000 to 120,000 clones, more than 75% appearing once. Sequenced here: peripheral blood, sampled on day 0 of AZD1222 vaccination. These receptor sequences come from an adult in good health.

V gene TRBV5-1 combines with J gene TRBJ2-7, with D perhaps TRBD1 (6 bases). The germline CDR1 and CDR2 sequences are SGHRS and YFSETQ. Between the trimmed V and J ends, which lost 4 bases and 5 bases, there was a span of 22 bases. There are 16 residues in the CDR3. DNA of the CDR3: TGCGCCAGCAGCCAAACGTCAAGAAACGCAGGGGACGAGCAGTACTTC. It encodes CASSQTSRNAGDEQYF.

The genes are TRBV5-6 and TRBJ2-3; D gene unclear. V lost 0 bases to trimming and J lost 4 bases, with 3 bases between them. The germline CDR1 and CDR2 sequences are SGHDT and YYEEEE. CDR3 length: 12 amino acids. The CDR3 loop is CASSLGADTQYF. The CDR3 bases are TGTGCCAGCAGCTTGGGCGCAGATACGCAGTATTTT.

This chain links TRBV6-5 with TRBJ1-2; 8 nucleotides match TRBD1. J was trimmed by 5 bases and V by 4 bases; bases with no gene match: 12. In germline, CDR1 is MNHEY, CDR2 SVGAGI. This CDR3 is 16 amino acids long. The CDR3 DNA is TGTGCCAGCAGTTCATTAACAGGGGGAAGGTTATATGGCTACACCTTC. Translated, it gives CASSSLTGGRLYGYTF.

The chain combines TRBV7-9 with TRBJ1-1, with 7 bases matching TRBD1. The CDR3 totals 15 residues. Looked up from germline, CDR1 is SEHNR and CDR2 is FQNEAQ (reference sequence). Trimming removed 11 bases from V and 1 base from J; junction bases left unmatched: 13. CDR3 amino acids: CAHRSRDSWNTEAFF. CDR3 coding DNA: TGTGCCCACCGGTCTCGGGACAGTTGGAACACTGAAGCTTTCTTT.

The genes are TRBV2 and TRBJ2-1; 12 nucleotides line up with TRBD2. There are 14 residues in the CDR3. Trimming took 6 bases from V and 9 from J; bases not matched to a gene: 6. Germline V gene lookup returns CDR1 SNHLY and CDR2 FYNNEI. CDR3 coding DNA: TGTGCCAGCAGGCCAACGACTAGCGGGGGTGAGCAGTTCTTC. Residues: CASRPTTSGGEQFF.

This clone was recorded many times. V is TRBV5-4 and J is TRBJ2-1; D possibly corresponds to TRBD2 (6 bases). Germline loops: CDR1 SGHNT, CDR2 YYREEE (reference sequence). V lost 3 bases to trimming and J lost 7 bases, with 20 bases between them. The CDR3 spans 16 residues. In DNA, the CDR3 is TGTGCCAGCAGCTCTCCACAAGCGGACCGGGGGAATGAGCAGTTCTTC. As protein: CASSSPQADRGNEQFF. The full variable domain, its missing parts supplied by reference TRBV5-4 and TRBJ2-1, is ETGVTQSPTHLIKTRGQQVTLRCSSQSGHNTVSWYQQALGQGPQFIFQYYREEENGRGNFPPRFSGLQFPNYSSELNVNALELDDSALYLCASSSPQADRGNEQFFGPGTRLTVL.

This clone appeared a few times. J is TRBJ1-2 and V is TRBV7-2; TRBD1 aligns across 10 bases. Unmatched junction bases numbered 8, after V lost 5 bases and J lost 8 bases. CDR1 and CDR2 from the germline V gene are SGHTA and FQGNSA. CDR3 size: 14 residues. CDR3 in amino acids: CASSERQGARGYTF. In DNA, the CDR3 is TGTGCCAGCAGCGAGCGACAGGGGGCCCGCGGCTACACCTTC.

Here the CDR3 DNA reads TGTGCCAGCAGCCCCTGGACAGGGGCAAGAGAGACCCAGTACTTC. The encoded protein is CASSPWTGARETQYF. V and J are TRBV5-5 and TRBJ2-5, with TRBD1 identical over 9 bases. CDR3 length: 15 amino acids. The junction had 8 bases not matched to a gene; V was cut back by 4 bases and J by 4 bases. CDR1 and CDR2 (germline): SGHKS, YYEKEE (reference sequence).

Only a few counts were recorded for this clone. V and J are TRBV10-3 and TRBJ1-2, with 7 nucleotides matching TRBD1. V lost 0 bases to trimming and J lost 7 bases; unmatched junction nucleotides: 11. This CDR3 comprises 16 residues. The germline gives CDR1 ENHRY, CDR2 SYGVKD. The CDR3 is CAISESVEGGAIGYTF. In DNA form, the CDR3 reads TGTGCCATCAGTGAGTCGGTTGAAGGGGGCGCGATTGGCTACACCTTC.

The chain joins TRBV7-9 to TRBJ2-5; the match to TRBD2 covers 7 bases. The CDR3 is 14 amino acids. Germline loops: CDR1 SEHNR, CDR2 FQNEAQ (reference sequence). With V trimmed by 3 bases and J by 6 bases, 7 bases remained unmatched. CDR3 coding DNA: TGTGCCAGCAGCTTGTCAGGGAGGGCCAAGACCCAGTACTTC. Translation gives CASSLSGRAKTQYF.

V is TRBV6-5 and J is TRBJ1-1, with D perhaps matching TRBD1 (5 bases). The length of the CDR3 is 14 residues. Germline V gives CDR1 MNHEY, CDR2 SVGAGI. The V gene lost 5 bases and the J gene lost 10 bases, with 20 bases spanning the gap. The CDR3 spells CASSPLVGGFGAFF. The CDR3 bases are TGTGCCAGCAGTCCATTGGTCGGGGGGTTCGGAGCTTTCTTT.

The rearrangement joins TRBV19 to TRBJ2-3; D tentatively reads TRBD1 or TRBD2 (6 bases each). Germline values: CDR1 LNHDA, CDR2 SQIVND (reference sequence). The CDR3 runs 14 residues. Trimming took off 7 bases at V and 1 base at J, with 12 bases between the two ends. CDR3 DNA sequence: TGTGCCAGTAAGTGGGGGGCTGGCACAGATACGCAGTATTTT. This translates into CASKWGAGTDTQYF.

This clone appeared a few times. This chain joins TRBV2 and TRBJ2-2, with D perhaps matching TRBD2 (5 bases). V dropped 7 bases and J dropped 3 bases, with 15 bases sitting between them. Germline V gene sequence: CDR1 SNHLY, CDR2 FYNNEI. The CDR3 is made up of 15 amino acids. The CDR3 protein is CASKSETTDTGELFF. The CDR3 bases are TGTGCCAGCAAAAGTGAGACTACCGACACCGGGGAGCTGTTTTTT.

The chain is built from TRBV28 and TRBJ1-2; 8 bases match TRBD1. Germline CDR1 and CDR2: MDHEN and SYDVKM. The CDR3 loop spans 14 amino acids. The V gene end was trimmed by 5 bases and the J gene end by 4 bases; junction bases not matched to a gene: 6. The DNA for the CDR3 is TGTGCCAGCAGTCTGGGACAGGAGAGCTATGGCTACACCTTC. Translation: CASSLGQESYGYTF.

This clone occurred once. CDR3 sequence: CASSLVAAAYEQYF. The CDR3 coding sequence is TGTGCCAGCAGCTTGGTTGCAGCCGCCTACGAGCAGTACTTC. This chain links TRBV11-3 with TRBJ2-7; D gene unclear. Germline V gene lookup returns CDR1 SGHNT and CDR2 YENEEA. V shed 3 bases and J shed 2 bases, with 11 bases lying between them. This CDR3 has 14 residues.

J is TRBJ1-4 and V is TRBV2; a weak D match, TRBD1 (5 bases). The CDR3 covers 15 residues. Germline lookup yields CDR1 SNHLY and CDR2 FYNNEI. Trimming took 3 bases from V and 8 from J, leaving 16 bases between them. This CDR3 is CASSELGGANEKLFF. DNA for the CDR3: TGTGCCAGCAGTGAGTTAGGTGGGGCCAACGAAAAACTGTTTTTT.

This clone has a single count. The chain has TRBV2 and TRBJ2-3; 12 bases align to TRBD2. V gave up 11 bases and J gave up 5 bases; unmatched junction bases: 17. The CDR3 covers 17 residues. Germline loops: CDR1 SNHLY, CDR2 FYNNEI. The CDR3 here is CAGHPSRLAGARDTQYF. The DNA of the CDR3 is TGTGCCGGGCACCCCTCCCGACTAGCGGGGGCTCGAGATACGCAGTATTTT.

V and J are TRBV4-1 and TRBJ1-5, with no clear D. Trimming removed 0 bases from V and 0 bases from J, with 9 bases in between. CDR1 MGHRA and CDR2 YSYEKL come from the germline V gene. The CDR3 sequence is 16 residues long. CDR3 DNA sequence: TGCGCCAGCAGCCAAGACCGCGCGGGTAGCAATCAGCCCCAGCATTTT. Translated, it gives CASSQDRAGSNQPQHF.

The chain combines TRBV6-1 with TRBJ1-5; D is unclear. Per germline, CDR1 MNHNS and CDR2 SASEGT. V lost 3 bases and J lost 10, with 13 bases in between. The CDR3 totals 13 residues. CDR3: CASSEKWFDPQHF. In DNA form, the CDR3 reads TGTGCCAGCAGTGAGAAGTGGTTTGATCCCCAGCATTTT.

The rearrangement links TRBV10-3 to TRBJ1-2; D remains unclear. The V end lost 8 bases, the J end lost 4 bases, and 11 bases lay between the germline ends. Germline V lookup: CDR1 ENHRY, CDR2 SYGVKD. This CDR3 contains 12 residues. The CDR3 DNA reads TGTGCCATCTTTGGGGAGGGCTATGGCTACACCTTC. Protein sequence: CAIFGEGYGYTF.

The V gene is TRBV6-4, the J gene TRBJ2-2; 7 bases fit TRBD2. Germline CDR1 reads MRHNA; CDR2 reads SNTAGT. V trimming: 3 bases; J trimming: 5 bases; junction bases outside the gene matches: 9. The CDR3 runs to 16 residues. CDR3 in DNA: TGTGCCAGCAGTGAGAGTGAACGGGGGGATACCGGGGAGCTGTTTTTT. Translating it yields CASSESERGDTGELFF.

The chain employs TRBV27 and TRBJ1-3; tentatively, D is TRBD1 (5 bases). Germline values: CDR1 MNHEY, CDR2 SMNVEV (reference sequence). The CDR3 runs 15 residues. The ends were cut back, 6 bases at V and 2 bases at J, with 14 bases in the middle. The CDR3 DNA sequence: TGTGCCAGCAGCTGGGGCCTGGGGGCTGGAAACACCATATATTTT. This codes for CASSWGLGAGNTIYF.

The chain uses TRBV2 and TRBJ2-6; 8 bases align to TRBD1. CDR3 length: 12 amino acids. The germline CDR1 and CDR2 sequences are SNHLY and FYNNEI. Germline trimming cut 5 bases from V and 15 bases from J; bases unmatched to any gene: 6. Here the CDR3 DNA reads TGTGCCAGCAGTTCGACCGGGACAGGCCTGACTTTC. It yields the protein CASSSTGTGLTF.

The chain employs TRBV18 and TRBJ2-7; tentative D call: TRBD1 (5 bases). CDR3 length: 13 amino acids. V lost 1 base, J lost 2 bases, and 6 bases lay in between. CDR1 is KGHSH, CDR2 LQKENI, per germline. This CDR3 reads CASSPRGTYEQYF. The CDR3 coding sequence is TGTGCCAGCTCACCACGGGGCACCTACGAGCAGTACTTC. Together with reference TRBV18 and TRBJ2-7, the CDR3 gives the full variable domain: NAGVMQNPRHLVRRRGQEARLRCSPMKGHSHVYWYRQLPEEGLKFMVYLQKENIIDESGMPKERFSAEFPKEGPSILRIQQVVRGDSAAYFCASSPRGTYEQYFGPGTRLTVT.

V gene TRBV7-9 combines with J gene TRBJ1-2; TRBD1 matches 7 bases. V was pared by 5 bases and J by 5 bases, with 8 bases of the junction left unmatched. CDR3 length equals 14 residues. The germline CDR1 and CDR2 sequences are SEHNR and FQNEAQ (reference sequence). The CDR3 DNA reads TGTGCCAGCAGCCCCCCAGGGGGTAATTATGGCTACACCTTC. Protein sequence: CASSPPGGNYGYTF.

The CDR3, as DNA: TGTGCCAGCAGCTTAATAACAGGGGGCAGCTATGGCTACACCTTC. Translating it yields CASSLITGGSYGYTF. J is TRBJ1-2 and V is TRBV7-2; 9 nucleotides align to TRBD1. Germline CDR1 and CDR2: SGHTA and FQGNSA. This CDR3 is 15 amino acids long. V shed 2 bases, J shed 4 bases, and the junction held 5 bases outside the gene matches.

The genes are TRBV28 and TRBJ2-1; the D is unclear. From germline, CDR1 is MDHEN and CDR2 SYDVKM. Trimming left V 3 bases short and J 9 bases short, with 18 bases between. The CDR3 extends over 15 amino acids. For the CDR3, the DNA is TGTGCCAGCAGTTTCTATGAGCCTAGTTCTGGTGAGCAGTTCTTC. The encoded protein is CASSFYEPSSGEQFF.

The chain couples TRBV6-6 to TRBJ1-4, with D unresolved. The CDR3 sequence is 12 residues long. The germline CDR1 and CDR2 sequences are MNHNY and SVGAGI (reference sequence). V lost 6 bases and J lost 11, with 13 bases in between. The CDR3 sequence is CASSTGNAKLFF. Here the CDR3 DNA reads TGTGCCAGCAGCACGGGTAACGCGAAACTGTTTTTT.

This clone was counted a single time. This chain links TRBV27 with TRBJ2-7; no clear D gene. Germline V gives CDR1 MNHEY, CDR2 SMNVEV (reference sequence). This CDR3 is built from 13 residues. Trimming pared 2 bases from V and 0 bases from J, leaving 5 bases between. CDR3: CASSLGHSYEQYF. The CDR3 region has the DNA TGTGCCAGCAGTTTAGGGCACTCCTACGAGCAGTACTTC.

CDR3 bases: TGTGCCAGCAGCTTGACCAAGGACAGCGGACCCTACGAGCAGTACTTC. It yields the protein CASSLTKDSGPYEQYF. The rearrangement uses TRBV5-5 and TRBJ2-7, with D maybe TRBD1 (6 bases). Trimming took 1 base from V and 2 from J, leaving 16 bases between them. The CDR3 spans 16 residues. CDR1 and CDR2 (germline): SGHKS, YYEKEE (reference sequence).